These T cell receptor beta chains were read from a single sample in a study of shared clonotypes between healthy human individuals. Here immunoSEQ multiplex PCR was the method, and the copy in TCRdb shows in-frame clones only, minus some. The sample includes about 2.3 million clones, more than 80% of them seen just once. Sequenced material: naive CD4+ T cells from PBMCs. Receptors were obtained from a man between 18 and 29 years old in good health. Some clones in this sample may be carry-over from other donors' samples. Each CDR3 is given with its conserved first and last residue. D genes are given only for firm matches. Rows give clone size only sometimes, using once, few, many, or a class for an expanded clone.

.	TRBJ1-4	TRBV7-9	few	TGTGCCAGCAGCGTCGGTCTTGCAACTAATGAAAAACTGTTTTTT	CASSVGLATNEKLFF
.	TRBJ1-2	TRBV2	.	TGTGCCAGCAGCCTCACACCCGTGGGTGGCTACACCTTC	CASSLTPVGGYTF
.	TRBJ2-5	TRBV9	.	TGTGCCAGCAGCGGAACCTCCCCTGGACAGAAAGAGACCCAGTACTTC	CASSGTSPGQKETQYF
.	TRBJ1-2	TRBV29-1	once	TGCAGCGTTGACCAGGGTGGGGGCTATGGCTACACCTTC	CSVDQGGGYGYTF
.	TRBJ1-2	TRBV6-1	.	TGTGCCAGCAGTGAAAGGGCACCCTATGGCTACACCTTC	CASSERAPYGYTF
.	TRBJ1-1	TRBV11-3	few	TGTGCCAGCAGCTTGGGTGCGAACACTGAAGCTTTCTTT	CASSLGANTEAFF
.	TRBJ2-7	TRBV7-9	.	TGTGCCAGCAGCTTAACCGTCGGCGAGCAGTACTTC	CASSLTVGEQYF
TRBD2	TRBJ2-5	TRBV14	.	TGTGCCAGCAGCCCCTACCCCTCTGGGGGGGTCGGAGAGACCCAGTACTTC	CASSPYPSGGVGETQYF
.	TRBJ1-1	TRBV4-1	.	TGCGCCAGCAGCCAAGAAGGACCGCCGTCTATGAACACTGAAGCTTTCTTT	CASSQEGPPSMNTEAFF
TRBD2	TRBJ2-5	TRBV5-1	.	TGCGCCAGCAGCCTGCGACCGGGAGGAGAGACCCAGTACTTC	CASSLRPGGETQYF
.	TRBJ2-2	TRBV28	.	TGTGCCAGCAGTACGATATCCGGGGGCGCCGGGGAGCTGTTTTTT	CASSTISGGAGELFF
.	TRBJ2-2	TRBV28	once	TGTGCCAGCAGTTTAATCGGCGGCGGTAGGTCCGGGGAGCTGTTTTTT	CASSLIGGGRSGELFF
.	TRBJ2-3	TRBV4-3	.	TGCGCCAGCAGCCTTTTCCACAGGGATAGCACAGATACGCAGTATTTT	CASSLFHRDSTDTQYF
.	TRBJ2-7	TRBV6-1	once	TGTGCCAGCAGTGAGAGGACAGAGCAGTACTTC	CASSERTEQYF
TRBD2	TRBJ2-7	TRBV5-4	once	TGTGCCAGCAGCTTGCTAGGGCAGGGAGGGTACGAGCAGTACTTC	CASSLLGQGGYEQYF
TRBD2	TRBJ2-5	TRBV18	.	TGTGCCAGCTCTCCGGGGGGAGAGACCCAGTACTTC	CASSPGGETQYF
.	TRBJ1-5	TRBV28	.	TGTGCCAGCAGTTTCAGATCAGGGATCGATCAGCCCCAGCATTTT	CASSFRSGIDQPQHF
TRBD2	TRBJ2-5	TRBV18	.	TGTGCCAGCTCACCATTCCCCTCTAGCGGGAGGCTCCAAGAGACCCAGTACTTC	CASSPFPSSGRLQETQYF
.	TRBJ2-7	TRBV28	once	TGTGCCAGCAGCCGATATCCCTACGAGCAGTACTTC	CASSRYPYEQYF
.	TRBJ2-5	TRBV25-1	.	TGTGCCAGCGCTAGGGGGGACACCGAGACCCAGTACTTC	CASARGDTETQYF
.	TRBJ1-1	TRBV4-1	.	TGCGCCAGCAGCCAAAGGCGGAGGGGGATCGACACTGAAGCTTTCTTT	CASSQRRRGIDTEAFF
TRBD1	TRBJ1-1	TRBV19	.	TGTGCCAGTAGTCCACTCCTCGGACAGGGTGACACTGAAGCTTTCTTT	CASSPLLGQGDTEAFF
.	TRBJ2-7	TRBV5-4	.	TGTGCCAGCAGCTTGGGGCAGGGTCCCCTCAACTCCTACGAGCAGTACTTC	CASSLGQGPLNSYEQYF
TRBD2	TRBJ2-3	TRBV29-1	.	TGCAGCGTTGAAGATCGGTGGGAGGGCCTTTCTACGCAGTATTTT	CSVEDRWEGLSTQYF
.	TRBJ2-2	TRBV28	.	TGTGCCAGCAGTTTCCCGACAGGGAACACCGGGGAGCTGTTTTTT	CASSFPTGNTGELFF
.	TRBJ1-2	TRBV18	.	TGTGCCAGCTCACCGGACTCCGGGAACTATGGCTACACCTTC	CASSPDSGNYGYTF
TRBD2	TRBJ2-3	TRBV27	.	TGTGCCGCGGCAGGCGGGAGGAGGTATACGCAGTATTTT	CAAAGGRRYTQYF
.	TRBJ1-4	TRBV30	once	TGTGCCTGGAGTGTTGGGGTTGGAGAAAAACTGTTTTTT	CAWSVGVGEKLFF
.	TRBJ2-5	TRBV15	.	TGTGCCACCGGGGGGGACAGGGAGACCCAGTACTTC	CATGGDRETQYF
.	TRBJ2-2	TRBV7-2	.	TGTGCCAGCAGCTTAGACCCCGGGGTCGGGGAGCTGTTTTTT	CASSLDPGVGELFF
TRBD2	TRBJ2-1	TRBV7-9	.	TGTGCCAACCAACCCATTAGCGGGAGGTACAATGAGCAGTTCTTC	CANQPISGRYNEQFF
TRBD1	TRBJ2-2	TRBV19	.	TGTGCCAGTAGTATGATGGGGACAGGGGGTAACACCGGGGAGCTGTTTTTT	CASSMMGTGGNTGELFF
.	TRBJ2-3	TRBV7-2	.	TGTGCCACCGGGGGACTTACGGGAGCAGATACGCAGTATTTT	CATGGLTGADTQYF